These 27 T cell receptor beta chains were all obtained from the same sample, sequenced in a study of response to subunit inactivated influenza vaccine. One entry per CDR3 protein results from TCRdb running MiXCR on the RT-PCR reads. The table lists roughly 620,000 distinct CDR3 sequences, around 11% of them singletons. The same sample was also studied in work on T cells expressing NK-cell markers. That work states: The TCR beta cDNA came from 5'RACE template switching with UMIs.

The sequenced sample was PBMCs from blood, obtained on the day of vaccination. The receptors derive from a man between 50 and 59 years old who received an inactivated influenza vaccine.

This rearrangement joins TRBV20-1 to TRBJ1-2; D possibly corresponds to TRBD1 (6 bases). The germline CDR1 and CDR2 sequences are DFQATT and SNEGSKA (reference sequence). V gave up 1 base and J gave up 7 bases, with 10 bases separating them. CDR3 length: 12 amino acids. DNA for the CDR3: TGCAGTGCTAGAGTGGGGGGCGGTGGCTACACCTTC. This translates into CSARVGGGGYTF.

V is TRBV9 and J is TRBJ2-1, with 10 bases that match TRBD2. V shed 3 bases, J shed 7 bases, and the junction held 7 bases outside the gene matches. This CDR3 has 15 residues. CDR1 is SGDLS, CDR2 YYNGEE, per germline. CDR3 sequence reads: CASSAGLAASNEQFF. The CDR3, as DNA: TGTGCCAGCAGCGCCGGACTAGCGGCCAGTAATGAGCAGTTCTTC.

At least ten counts were recorded for this clonotype. J is TRBJ2-7 and V is TRBV5-1; D unresolved. The V gene lost 4 bases and the J gene lost 0 bases, with 8 bases spanning the gap. Germline CDR1 is SGHRS and CDR2 is YFSETQ. The CDR3 extends over 13 amino acids. In DNA, the CDR3 is TGCGCCAGCAGCCCCTATAGCTCCTACGAGCAGTACTTC. Amino acid sequence: CASSPYSSYEQYF.

This clonotype has only a few counts. This chain connects TRBV10-3 to TRBJ2-7; a weak D match, TRBD1 (5 bases). Trimming left V 3 bases short and J 0 bases short, with 15 bases between. The CDR3 is 16 amino acids. CDR1 and CDR2 from the germline V gene are ENHRY and SYGVKD. CDR3 nucleotide sequence: TGTGCCATCAGTGACCCTACGTCCAGGGCCTCCTACGAGCAGTACTTC. Protein sequence: CAISDPTSRASYEQYF.

The chain joins TRBV7-9 to TRBJ1-4, with TRBD1 identical over 11 bases. Germline CDR1 and CDR2: SEHNR and FQNEAQ (reference sequence). V shed 4 bases, J shed 5 bases, and the junction held 3 bases outside the gene matches. The CDR3 contains 15 residues. Here the CDR3 reads CASSSWTGGNEKLFF. The CDR3 coding sequence is TGTGCCAGCAGCTCCTGGACAGGGGGCAATGAAAAACTGTTTTTT.

This clonotype was seen only a few times. The rearrangement joins TRBV6-5 to TRBJ1-5; no clear D gene. V lost 2 bases and J lost 6, with 11 bases in between. Germline loops: CDR1 MNHEY, CDR2 SVGAGI. CDR3 length equals 14 residues. Written as DNA, the CDR3 is TGTGCCAGCAGTTACGCGATGGAGACTCAGCCCCAGCATTTT. It translates to CASSYAMETQPQHF.

The V call is TRBV6-2 or TRBV6-3, the J call TRBJ2-1; 10 bases line up with TRBD2. The length of the CDR3 is 17 residues. Trimming took 6 bases from V and 2 from J; bases not matched to a gene: 10. Germline CDR1 and CDR2: MNHEY and SVGEGT. The DNA of the CDR3 is TGTGCCAGCAGGGGGTTCAGCGGGAGGGGGACCTACAATGAGCAGTTCTTC. This translates into CASRGFSGRGTYNEQFF.

The chain carries TRBV6-1 and TRBJ2-2; D might be TRBD2 (6 bases). This CDR3 has 15 residues. Germline CDR1 MNHNS, CDR2 SASEGT. The germline V and J ends were trimmed by 6 bases and 2 bases, with 13 bases remaining between them. The CDR3 is CASRGGDSNTGELFF. The CDR3 coding sequence is TGTGCCAGCAGGGGGGGTGACAGCAACACCGGGGAGCTGTTTTTT.

This clonotype appeared a few times. The chain couples TRBV7-2 to TRBJ2-7; 11 bases map to TRBD1. The CDR3 totals 15 residues. Germline CDR1 and CDR2: SGHTA and FQGNSA. Trimming took 5 bases from V and 3 from J; bases not matched to a gene: 6. The CDR3 DNA reads TGTGCCAGCAGCGCTAGGACAGGGGGCAACTACGAGCAGTACTTC. It encodes CASSARTGGNYEQYF.

This clonotype came up a few times. The chain recombines TRBV11-2 with TRBJ2-7; TRBD1 matches at 10 bases. The CDR3 has 17 amino acids. V shed 4 bases, J shed 5 bases, and the junction held 14 bases outside the gene matches. Germline values: CDR1 SGHAT, CDR2 FQNNGV. The CDR3 nucleotides are TGTGCCAGCAGCTCGGGACAGGGGAGGGTCCCTTGGGACGAGCAGTACTTC. Its protein product is CASSSGQGRVPWDEQYF.

This clonotype was observed at least ten times. The chain has TRBV29-1 and TRBJ2-1; D remains unclear. Trimming pared 4 bases from V and 0 bases from J, leaving 4 bases between. CDR1 SQVTM and CDR2 ANQGSEA come from the germline V gene. The CDR3 is 12 amino acids. The CDR3 DNA is TGCAGCGTTGTTAGCTCCTACAATGAGCAGTTCTTC. It encodes CSVVSSYNEQFF.

In its sample, this clonotype was seen a few times. The chain joins TRBV6-5 to TRBJ2-4; maybe TRBD2 (5 bases). The CDR3 has 15 residues. Germline V lookup: CDR1 MNHEY, CDR2 SVGAGI. Trimming removed 0 bases at V and 11 bases at J, with 17 bases between. For the CDR3, the DNA is TGTGCCAGCAGTTACTCGGAGGCCCTCCCTAGGTTTCAGTACTTC. This translates into CASSYSEALPRFQYF.

The chain uses TRBV5-1 and TRBJ2-7; TRBD1 aligns across 7 bases. V was clipped by 0 bases and J by 2 bases; unmatched bases: 5. The CDR3 totals 15 residues. Germline V lookup: CDR1 SGHRS, CDR2 YFSETQ. CDR3 loop: CASSLGVGGTYEQYF. CDR3 DNA: TGCGCCAGCAGCTTGGGGGTAGGGGGCACCTACGAGCAGTACTTC.

The V gene is TRBV19, the J gene TRBJ1-5, with D possibly TRBD1 on 5 matching bases. Trimming removed 6 bases at V and 2 bases at J, with 14 bases between. The CDR3 covers 15 residues. CDR1 is LNHDA, CDR2 SQIVND, per germline (reference sequence). Here the CDR3 DNA reads TGTGCCAGTAGACAGCAGGGAGGGGGCAATCAGCCCCAGCATTTT. It is translated as CASRQQGGGNQPQHF.

This clonotype was detected ten times or more. This rearrangement joins TRBV4-3 to TRBJ2-2, with TRBD2 as a possible D gene (5 bases). The CDR3 is made up of 16 amino acids. Germline V gives CDR1 LGHNA, CDR2 YSLEER. Trimming cost V 1 base and J 3 bases, with 12 bases left between them. The CDR3 nucleotides read TGCGCCAGCAGCCAAGGGCTCCGCGGGTACACCGGGGAGCTGTTTTTT. Protein product: CASSQGLRGYTGELFF.

This sequence joins TRBV7-3 and TRBJ2-5; D remains unclear. Germline V gene lookup returns CDR1 SGHTA and CDR2 FQGTGA. The germline V and J ends were trimmed by 5 bases and 1 base, with 8 bases remaining between them. This CDR3 comprises 13 residues. The CDR3 DNA reads as TGTGCCAGCAGCCGGACGGCCCAAGAGACCCAGTACTTC. Its translation is CASSRTAQETQYF.

This chain joins TRBV7-2 and TRBJ2-1; 9 positions agree with TRBD2. Trimming removed 0 bases from V and 4 bases from J; junction bases left unmatched: 10. The CDR3 totals 18 residues. The germline V gene has CDR1 SGHTA and CDR2 FQGNSA. In DNA form, the CDR3 reads TGTGCCAGCAGCTTAGCCGGGGGAATAGCGGGAGCTTACAATGAGCAGTTCTTC. Its translation: CASSLAGGIAGAYNEQFF.

This clonotype appeared many times. The V and J genes are TRBV5-5 and TRBJ2-3; the D is unclear. Trimming took off 3 bases at V and 5 bases at J, with 16 bases between the two ends. The CDR3 is 15 amino acids. Germline lookup yields CDR1 SGHKS and CDR2 YYEKEE (reference sequence). The chain's CDR3 is CASSYPIPNKDTQYF. The CDR3 DNA follows: TGTGCCAGCAGCTACCCGATACCGAATAAAGATACGCAGTATTTT.

The rearrangement uses TRBV5-1 and TRBJ2-3; D unclear. V lost 0 bases, J lost 4 bases, and 6 bases lay in between. The germline CDR1 and CDR2 sequences are SGHRS and YFSETQ. This CDR3 has 13 amino acids. CDR3 sequence: CASSLASSDTQYF. DNA for the CDR3: TGCGCCAGCAGCTTGGCCTCGTCAGATACGCAGTATTTT.

This clonotype was seen a few times. This chain uses TRBV7-2 with TRBJ2-3, with no clear D. Germline CDR1 reads SGHTA; CDR2 reads FQGNSA. CDR3 length: 13 residues. The V and J ends lost 5 bases and 2 bases respectively, with 8 bases between them. The CDR3 reads CASSPHYTDTQYF. The CDR3 nucleotides read TGTGCCAGCAGCCCTCACTACACAGATACGCAGTATTTT.

Ten or more counts support this clonotype. The chain employs TRBV11-1 and TRBJ2-5; 12 bases are shared with TRBD2. Per the germline V gene, CDR1 is SGHAT and CDR2 is FQDESV (reference sequence). The junction had 15 bases not matched to a gene; V was cut back by 5 bases and J by 5 bases. The CDR3 consists of 18 residues. For the CDR3, the DNA is TGTGCCAGCAGCCAGAAGATTAGACTAGCGGGAGTGAAGGAGACCCAGTACTTC. It specifies CASSQKIRLAGVKETQYF.

The rearrangement joins TRBV9 to TRBJ2-1; 9 nucleotides line up with TRBD1. The CDR3 runs 16 residues. Per the germline V gene, CDR1 is SGDLS and CDR2 is YYNGEE. After removal of 3 bases from V and 7 bases from J, the junction contained 11 bases not matched to a gene. The CDR3 region has the DNA TGTGCCAGCAGCGCAAAAGTTGGACAGGGGTGGAATGAGCAGTTCTTC. This encodes CASSAKVGQGWNEQFF.

This clonotype was counted only a few times. The chain joins TRBV19 to TRBJ1-6, with 12 bases identical to TRBD1. After removal of 5 bases from V and 5 bases from J, the junction contained 4 bases not matched to a gene. Germline CDR1 LNHDA, CDR2 SQIVND (reference sequence). The CDR3 extends over 16 amino acids. This CDR3 is CASSSGDRGHNSPLHF. CDR3 DNA sequence: TGTGCCAGTAGTTCGGGGGACAGGGGGCATAATTCACCCCTCCACTTT.

This clonotype was recorded a few times. This chain links TRBV7-2 with TRBJ2-3, with D tentatively TRBD1 or TRBD2 (5 bases each). V gave up 0 bases and J gave up 8 bases, with 6 bases separating them. Germline CDR1 and CDR2: SGHTA and FQGNSA. CDR3 length equals 12 residues. The CDR3 region is CASSLAGRTQYF. The CDR3 bases are TGTGCCAGCAGCTTAGCGGGACGTACGCAGTATTTT.

This clonotype was detected only a few times. The chain employs TRBV18 and TRBJ2-5; no definite D call. V gave up 3 bases and J gave up 5 bases, with 7 bases separating them. Germline V CDR1 and CDR2: KGHSH, LQKENI. The CDR3 spans 12 residues. The CDR3 reads CASSPSFETQYF. The CDR3 DNA sequence: TGTGCCAGCTCACCCAGTTTTGAGACCCAGTACTTC.

This clonotype was detected a few times. The J gene is TRBJ1-5, the V gene TRBV28; the match to TRBD1 covers 8 bases. Trimming took 6 bases from V and 2 from J; bases not matched to a gene: 3. CDR1 MDHEN and CDR2 SYDVKM come from the germline V gene. The CDR3 totals 14 residues. The CDR3 region is CASSMGQGNQPQHF. CDR3 DNA: TGTGCCAGCAGCATGGGACAGGGCAATCAGCCCCAGCATTTT.

This clonotype was counted a few times. This chain links TRBV18 with TRBJ2-5, with D unresolved. Trimming shortened V by 3 bases and J by 6 bases, and 8 bases separated the two germline ends. CDR1 is KGHSH and CDR2 is LQKENI in the germline V gene. The CDR3 runs to 12 residues. The CDR3, as DNA: TGTGCCAGCTCACCTATGAATAAGACCCAGTACTTC. Translation: CASSPMNKTQYF.